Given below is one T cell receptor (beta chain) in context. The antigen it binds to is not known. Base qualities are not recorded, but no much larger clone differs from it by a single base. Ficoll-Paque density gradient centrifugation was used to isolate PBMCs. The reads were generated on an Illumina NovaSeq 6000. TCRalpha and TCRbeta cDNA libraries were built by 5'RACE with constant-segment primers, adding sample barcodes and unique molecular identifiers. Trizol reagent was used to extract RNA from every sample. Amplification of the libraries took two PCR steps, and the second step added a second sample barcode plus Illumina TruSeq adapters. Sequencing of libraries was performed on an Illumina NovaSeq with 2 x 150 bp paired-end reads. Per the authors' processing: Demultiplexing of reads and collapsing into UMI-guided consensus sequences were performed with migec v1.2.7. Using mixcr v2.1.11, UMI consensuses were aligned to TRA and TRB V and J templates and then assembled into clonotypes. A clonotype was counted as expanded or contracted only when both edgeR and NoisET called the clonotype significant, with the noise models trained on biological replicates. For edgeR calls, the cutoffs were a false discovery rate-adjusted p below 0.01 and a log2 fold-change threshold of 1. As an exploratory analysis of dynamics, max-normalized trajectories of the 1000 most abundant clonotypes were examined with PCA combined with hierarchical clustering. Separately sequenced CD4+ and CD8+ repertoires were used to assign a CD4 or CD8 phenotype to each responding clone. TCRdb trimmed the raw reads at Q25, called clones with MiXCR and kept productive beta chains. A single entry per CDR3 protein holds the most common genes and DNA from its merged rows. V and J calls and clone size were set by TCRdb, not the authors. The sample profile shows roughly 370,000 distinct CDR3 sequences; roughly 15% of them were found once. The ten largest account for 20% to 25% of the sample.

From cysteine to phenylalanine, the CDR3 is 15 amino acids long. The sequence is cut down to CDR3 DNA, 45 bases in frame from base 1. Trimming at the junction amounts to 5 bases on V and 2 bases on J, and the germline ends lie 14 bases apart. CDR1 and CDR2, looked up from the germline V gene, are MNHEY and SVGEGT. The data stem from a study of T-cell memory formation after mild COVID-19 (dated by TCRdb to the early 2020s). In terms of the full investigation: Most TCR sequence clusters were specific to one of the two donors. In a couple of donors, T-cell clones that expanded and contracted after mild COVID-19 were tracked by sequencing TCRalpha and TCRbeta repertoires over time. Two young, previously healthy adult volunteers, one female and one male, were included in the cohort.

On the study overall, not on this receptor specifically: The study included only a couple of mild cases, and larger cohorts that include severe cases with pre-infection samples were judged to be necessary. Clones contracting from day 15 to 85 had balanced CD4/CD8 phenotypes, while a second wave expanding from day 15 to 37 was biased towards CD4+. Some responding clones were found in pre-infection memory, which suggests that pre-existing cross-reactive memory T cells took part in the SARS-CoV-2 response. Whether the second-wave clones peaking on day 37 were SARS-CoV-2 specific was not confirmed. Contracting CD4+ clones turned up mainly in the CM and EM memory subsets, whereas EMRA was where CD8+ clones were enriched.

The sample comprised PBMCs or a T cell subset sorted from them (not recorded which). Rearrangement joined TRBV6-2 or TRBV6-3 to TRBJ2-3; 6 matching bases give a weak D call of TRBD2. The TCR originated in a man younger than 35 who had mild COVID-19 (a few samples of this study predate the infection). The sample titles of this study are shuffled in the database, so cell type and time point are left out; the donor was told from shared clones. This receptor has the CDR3 CASSPRRVYTDTQYF. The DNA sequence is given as TGTGCCAGCAGTCCTAGGAGGGTATACACAGATACGCAGTATTTT.